This TCR beta chain stems from a study of blood T cell repertoires in COVID-19. Study-wide background: Donors in the United States, Italy and Spain gave samples during acute or convalescent COVID-19. PBMCs, B-cell-depleted T cells, or T cells provided the cDNA or gDNA that made up the material.

Authors' analysis steps: From reference gene primer amplification, estimates of nucleated cell counts were derived. TCRdb's table, derived via immunoSEQ multiplex PCR, lists solely in-frame clones and lacks some. V and J calls and clone size follow that table, whereas D and trimming were derived from the DNA. The sample contains under 200,000 clones, less than 90% of which appear only once. Seattle's enrolled individuals joined amid active infection and were then monitored longitudinally. Per germline, CDR1 LNHDA and CDR2 SQIVND (reference sequence). The V segment lost 5 bases and the J segment 10 bases; nucleotides outside the gene matches: 13. The length of the CDR3 is 15 residues.

The origin of this receptor is a woman aged 55-70 years with COVID-19, enrolled during active disease. The sequenced material came from peripheral blood. This rearrangement joins TRBV19 to TRBJ2-1, with 8 bases aligning to TRBD2. CDR3 sequence (DNA): TGTGCCAGTAGTCAACTAGCGGATGCCTTGGGCGAGCAGTTCTTC. This translates into CASSQLADALGEQFF.